Listed below are T cell receptor beta chains from one sample, sequenced in a study of blood T cell repertoires in COVID-19. Generated by immunoSEQ multiplex PCR, the TCRdb table keeps only in-frame clones and is missing some. Found here are a few hundred thousand clones, roughly four fifths of them singletons; the top ten hold approximately 5%. Sequenced material: PBMCs or T cells enriched from blood (not recorded which). Receptors were obtained from a woman aged 45-65 years who had recovered from COVID-19. The CDR3 runs from the conserved cysteine through the conserved F or W. D genes are given only for firm matches. Clone size is given for some rows only: seen once, a few or many times, or a class if the clone is expanded.

abundance	d_gene	v_gene	j_gene	CDR3nt	CDR3aa
.	TRBD1	TRBV7-9	TRBJ1-2	TGTGCCAGCAGCCCGACAGGGGAGGTGGGTGGCTACACCTTC	CASSPTGEVGGYTF
.	.	TRBV12-2	TRBJ2-1	TGTGCAAGTCGCTTAGCCCGGCTAGTAGCGTGCTACAATGAGCAGTTCTTC	CASRLARLVACYNEQFF
.	TRBD2	TRBV30	TRBJ2-1	TGTGCCTGGAGTGCCGGGACTAGCGGGACAGCTGAGCAGTTCTTC	CAWSAGTSGTAEQFF
.	.	TRBV28	TRBJ1-1	TGTGCCAGCAGTCCACCGAGGGAGATCAAGCGAGCTTTCTTT	CASSPPREIKRAFF
.	.	TRBV7-6	TRBJ2-1	TGTGCCAGCAGCTCCGGAGTCGGCAATGAGCAGTTCTTC	CASSSGVGNEQFF
.	TRBD1	TRBV7-2	TRBJ1-1	TGTGCCAGCAGGCTGGACAGGGCTCTTAACACTGAAGCTTTCTTT	CASRLDRALNTEAFF
.	.	TRBV12-3/TRBV12-4	TRBJ2-5	TGTGCCAGCCGCAGGGGCGATGAGACCCAGTACTTC	CASRRGDETQYF
few	.	TRBV4-1	TRBJ1-5	TGCGCCAGCAGCCAGGAGGGGGGGTCCAATCAGCCCCAGCATTTT	CASSQEGGSNQPQHF
.	.	TRBV29-1	TRBJ1-2	TGCAGCGTTGCCCCTAGCCCAGGCTATGGCTACACCTTC	CSVAPSPGYGYTF
.	TRBD1	TRBV14	TRBJ1-3	TGTGCCAGCAGCGGACAGGGACGGGCTGGAAACACCATATATTTT	CASSGQGRAGNTIYF
.	.	TRBV6-6	TRBJ2-7	TGTGCCAGCATGAGTAATTACGAGCAGTACTTC	CASMSNYEQYF
.	TRBD1	TRBV2	TRBJ1-1	TGTGCCAGCAGGGATAGGACAGGGGGAGGGAACACTGAAGCTTTCTTT	CASRDRTGGGNTEAFF
.	.	TRBV10-3	TRBJ2-5	TGTGCCATCAGTGAGTCGAATAGTCAAGAGACCCAGTACTTC	CAISESNSQETQYF
.	.	TRBV7-8	TRBJ1-5	TGTGCCAGCAGCTTGAAACAGGCGCCTAGCAATCAGCCCCAGCATTTT	CASSLKQAPSNQPQHF
.	.	TRBV11-3	TRBJ2-2	TGTGCCAGCAACCGGGATACCGGGGAGCTGTTTTTT	CASNRDTGELFF